This T cell receptor beta chain was obtained from a study of T cell repertoires in cytomegalovirus infection. As for the study in general: Use of recently identified HLA-C-restricted and well-studied HLA-B-restricted CMV epitopes was part of the study. Public TCR beta signatures indicated both CMV infection and matching HLA type. Study-wide findings and caveats: Pooled public TCR beta family frequency picked out CMV carriers with the relevant HLA. HLA-C-restricted CMV-specific TCR beta clonotypes were dominant in the ex vivo response.

Concerning this clonotype: Its target is not known.

There are 14 residues in the CDR3. Trimming removed 6 bases at V and 5 bases at J, with 15 bases between. Germline CDR1 is MNHEY and CDR2 is SVGAGI. TCRdb passed the reads through MiXCR, listing each CDR3 protein once. Of around 500,000 distinct CDR3 sequences in the sample, about 42% were seen once. The sample in question was cultured PBMCs, obtained from culture after CMV antigen stimulation. The chain has TRBV6-5 and TRBJ2-3, with D possibly TRBD2 on 6 matching bases. The sequence was obtained from a human donor in good health (CMV status not recorded). Some clones in this sample may be carry-over from other donors' samples. CDR3 amino acids: CASRGRTGEDTQYF. The CDR3 nucleotides are TGTGCCAGCAGAGGACGGACGGGGGAAGATACGCAGTATTTT.